The sequence of this T cell receptor (beta chain) was determined in a study of blood T cell repertoires in COVID-19. Study overall: Nucleic acid was either cDNA or gDNA, and it came from T cells, B-cell-depleted T cells, or PBMCs.

In the original analysis: Amplification of reference gene primers was used by the study to estimate nucleated cell counts. Here immunoSEQ multiplex PCR was the method, and the copy in TCRdb shows in-frame clones only, minus some. Clone size and V and J calls were adopted from that table, with D and trimming inferred from the DNA. This table holds about 200,000 clones, roughly 82% found once. The germline V gene has CDR1 SEHNR and CDR2 FQNEAQ (reference sequence). This CDR3 region has 14 residues. Trimming cost V 5 bases and J 2 bases; bases outside gene matches: 3. Source material: peripheral blood. The genes are TRBV7-9 and TRBJ2-7; 10 bases agree with TRBD1. The origin of this receptor is a woman aged 55 to 70 with COVID-19, enrolled during active disease. The CDR3 nucleotides are TGTGCCAGCAGCCGGGACAGGGGAACCTACGAGCAGTACTTC. Protein product: CASSRDRGTYEQYF.